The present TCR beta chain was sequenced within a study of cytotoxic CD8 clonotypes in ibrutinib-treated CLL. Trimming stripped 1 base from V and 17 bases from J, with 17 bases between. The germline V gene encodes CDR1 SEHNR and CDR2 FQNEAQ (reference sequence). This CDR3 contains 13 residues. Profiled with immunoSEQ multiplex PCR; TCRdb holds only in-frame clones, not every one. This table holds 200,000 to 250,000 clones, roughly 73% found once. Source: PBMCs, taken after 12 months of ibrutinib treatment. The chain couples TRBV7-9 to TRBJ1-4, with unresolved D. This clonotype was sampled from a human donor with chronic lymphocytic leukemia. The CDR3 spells CASSLGEGQPVFF. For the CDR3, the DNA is TGTGCCAGCAGCTTAGGGGAGGGCCAACCTGTTTTTTTT.